This T cell receptor beta chain was found in a study of blood T cell repertoires in COVID-19. Across the whole study: COVID-19 samples collected from the United States, Italy and Spain covered acute and convalescent phases. From T cells, B-cell-depleted T cells, or PBMCs came the material, which was cDNA or gDNA.

A few counts support this clone. Germline CDR1 is SGHVS and CDR2 is FNYEAQ. The CDR3 covers 17 residues. J lost 4 bases, V lost 5 bases, and 14 bases had no gene match. In the authors' workflow: From reference gene primer amplification, estimates of nucleated cell counts were derived. The table came from immunoSEQ multiplex PCR; TCRdb's copy has only in-frame clones and leaves some out. Clone size and V and J calls were adopted from that table, with D and trimming inferred from the DNA. Of roughly 180,000 clones in the sample, around 83% were seen once. This sequence was found in a man aged 40-55 years who had recovered from COVID-19. Sequenced input: PBMCs or T cells enriched from blood (not recorded which). The chain uses TRBV7-6 and TRBJ2-3; 8 bases map to TRBD1. The CDR3 loop is CASSQERAGQGSDTQYF. DNA of the CDR3: TGTGCCAGCAGCCAAGAGAGGGCTGGACAGGGATCAGATACGCAGTATTTT. Combining the CDR3 with reference TRBV7-6 and TRBJ2-3 gives the whole variable domain GAGVSQSPRYKVTKRGQDVALRCDPISGHVSLYWYRQALGQGPEFLTYFNYEAQQDKSGLPNDRFSAERPEGSISTLTIQRTEQRDSAMYRCASSQERAGQGSDTQYFGPGTRLTVL.